This TCR beta chain was captured in a study of tumor and adjacent non-tumor tissue in lung cancer. About the study: Histology: about a dozen adenocarcinoma, 2 squamous cell carcinoma, 1 small cell lung cancer.

The study's findings and limits: Top 100 clones took a larger repertoire share in normal lung. Tumor TCR diversity, when higher, was linked to shorter survival.

A modified ARM-PCR protocol with three rounds of nested PCR amplified TCRbeta. A single record per CDR3 protein comes from TCRdb applying MiXCR to the multiplex PCR reads. The table includes more than 85,000 distinct CDR3 sequences, approximately 71% detected once. The CDR3 contains 17 residues. Germline V lookup: CDR1 SGHNT, CDR2 YENEEA. For this clonotype: Its antigen is as yet unknown. The junction departs from germline at one end; a sequencing error may be responsible.

This sample's RNA came from whole unsorted tissue. The source is a woman aged 55 to 70 with non-small cell lung cancer. The sample taken for sequencing was lung tumor tissue. This sequence joins TRBV11-3 and TRBJ2-2, with D perhaps matching TRBD1 (6 bases). CDR3 loop: CAGSFPLRGSNTGDLFF. The CDR3 coding sequence is TGTGCCGGCAGCTTTCCCCTCAGGGGTTCGAACACCGGGGACCTGTTTTTT.